The clone carrying this TCR beta chain was found a few times. A read error may account for a junction end that differs from germline. Data came from immunoSEQ multiplex PCR; TCRdb stores just in-frame clones and leaves some out. The repertoire holds hundreds of thousands of clones, with about 83% as singletons. This sample was taken from a study of blood T cell repertoires in COVID-19. Germline loops: CDR1 KGHSH, CDR2 LQKENI. CDR3 size: 15 residues. The origin of this receptor is a woman aged 50 to 65 who had been exposed to COVID-19. The sequenced material came from PBMCs or T cells enriched from blood (not recorded which). This chain connects TRBV18 to TRBJ2-1; 8 nucleotides agree with TRBD2. This CDR3 reads CASSQSGGPYDEQFF. CDR3 bases: TGTGCCAGCTCTCAAAGCGGGGGCCCCTACGATGAGCAGTTCTTC.